This T cell receptor beta chain was captured in a study of OX40 agonist ivuxolimab in advanced cancers. Findings and limits, study-wide: Expanded clones were, on average, more numerous in CD8+ T cells than in CD4+.

CDR1 is LGHNA and CDR2 is YNFKEQ in the germline V gene. This CDR3 region has 14 residues. After removal of 6 bases from V and 0 bases from J, the junction contained 4 bases not matched to a gene. TCRdb's copy holds only in-frame clones and misses some; the assay was immunoSEQ multiplex PCR. The top ten hold about 13% of the sample, which has tens of thousands of clones, roughly 90% seen once. With regard to this clone: The antigen remains undetermined.

The chain employs TRBV4-2 and TRBJ1-1; 7 nucleotides align to TRBD1. The clonotype comes from an adult with an advanced solid tumor such as melanoma, head and neck, liver or kidney cancer. Specimen: CD4+ or CD8+ T cells sorted from blood, collected in a trial of the OX40 agonist ivuxolimab. The CDR3 loop is CASRRGQMNTEAFF. The CDR3 nucleotides are TGTGCCAGCAGGCGGGGACAGATGAACACTGAAGCTTTCTTT.